Sequencing of this T cell receptor beta chain was carried out in a study of Graves' ophthalmopathy and Graves' hyperthyroidism. In germline, CDR1 is SEHNR, CDR2 FQNEAQ (reference sequence). The CDR3 totals 16 residues. With 5 bases clipped from V and 4 bases from J, the junction kept 13 bases outside the gene matches. Amplifying from RNA transcripts, the study obtained TCR beta CDR3 regions. The library came from an HTBI-primed first-round RT-PCR and a second-round multiplex PCR. TCRdb called the multiplex PCR reads again in MiXCR, with one record for every CDR3 protein. The data show 200,000 to 250,000 distinct CDR3 sequences, with under 30% seen just once and approximately 8.6% held by the top ten. This clonotype was picked up many times.

The sequence was obtained from a man aged 50 to 60 with Graves' ophthalmopathy. Source material: peripheral blood. The chain couples TRBV7-9 to TRBJ2-7; 8 bases fit TRBD2. The chain's CDR3 is CASSPRGGTRPYEQYF. The CDR3 DNA follows: TGTGCCAGCAGCCCACGGGGGGGAACCCGACCTTACGAGCAGTACTTC.